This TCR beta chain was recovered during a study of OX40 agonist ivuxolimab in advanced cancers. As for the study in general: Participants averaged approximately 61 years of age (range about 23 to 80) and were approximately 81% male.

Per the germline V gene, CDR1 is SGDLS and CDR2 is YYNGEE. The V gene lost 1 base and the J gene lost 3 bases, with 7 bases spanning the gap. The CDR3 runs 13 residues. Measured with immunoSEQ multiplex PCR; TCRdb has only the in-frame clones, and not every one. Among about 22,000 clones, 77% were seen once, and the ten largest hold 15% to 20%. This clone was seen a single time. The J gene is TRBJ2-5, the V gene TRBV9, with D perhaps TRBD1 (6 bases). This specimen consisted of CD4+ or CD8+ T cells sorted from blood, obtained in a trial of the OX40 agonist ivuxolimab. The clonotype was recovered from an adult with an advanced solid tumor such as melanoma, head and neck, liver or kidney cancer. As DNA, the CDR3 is TGTGCCAGCAGCGTATCAGGGGAAGAGACCCAGTACTTC. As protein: CASSVSGEETQYF.